The 18 T cell receptor beta chains presented below share a single source sample, sequenced in a study of blood T cell repertoires in COVID-19. Produced via immunoSEQ multiplex PCR; TCRdb's table is partial and in-frame only. The data contain tens of thousands of clones, around 82% of them singletons. Specimen: peripheral blood. Source of these receptors: a man in his forties with acute or convalescent COVID-19.

The rearrangement links TRBV5-5 to TRBJ1-1, with 7 bases identical to TRBD1. This CDR3 comprises 15 residues. After removal of 4 bases from V and 2 bases from J, the junction contained 8 bases not matched to a gene. Germline assignment: CDR1 SGHKS and CDR2 YYEKEE (reference sequence). The CDR3 nucleotides are TGTGCCAGCAGCCTCACCCGACAGGGTAACACTGAAGCTTTCTTT. It yields the protein CASSLTRQGNTEAFF.

This chain connects TRBV29-1 to TRBJ2-7; no clear D gene. CDR1 and CDR2 (germline): SQVTM, ANQGSEA. The CDR3 has 8 residues. Trimming shortened V by 7 bases and J by 5 bases, and 3 bases separated the two germline ends. CDR3 coding DNA: TGCAGCGCCAACGAGCAGTACTTC. This translates into CSANEQYF.

V and J are TRBV7-9 and TRBJ1-5; the D is unclear. This CDR3 contains 13 residues. The V gene lost 5 bases and the J gene lost 5 bases, with 10 bases spanning the gap. Germline CDR1 and CDR2: SEHNR and FQNEAQ (reference sequence). Here the CDR3 DNA reads TGTGCCAGCAGCACTGAGGGCTATCAGCCCCAGCATTTT. Translating it yields CASSTEGYQPQHF.

This clone is deemed medium-sized. V gene TRBV3-1 (or the pseudogene TRBV3-2) combines with J gene TRBJ2-3, with 7 bases that match TRBD2. This CDR3 contains 15 residues. V lost 5 bases and J lost 0; bases outside the gene matches: 5. Germline V CDR1 and CDR2: LGHDT, YNNKEL (reference sequence). CDR3 nucleotide sequence: TGTGCCAGCAGCTCGAGCGGGGCTAGCACAGATACGCAGTATTTT. This sequence encodes CASSSSGASTDTQYF.

This clone was seen just once. The V gene is TRBV29-1, the J gene TRBJ1-2; a possible D gene is TRBD1 (6 bases). CDR3 length equals 13 residues. Germline V gives CDR1 SQVTM, CDR2 ANQGSEA. The germline V and J ends were trimmed by 7 bases and 3 bases, with 15 bases remaining between them. The CDR3 DNA follows: TGCAGCGCCAACAGGGCCGTTTACTATGGCTACACCTTC. Encoded protein: CSANRAVYYGYTF.

The J gene is TRBJ2-5, the V gene TRBV5-1, with a possible D match to TRBD1 (7 bases). The V and J ends lost 3 bases and 2 bases respectively, with 11 bases between them. Germline V CDR1 and CDR2: SGHRS, YFSETQ. The CDR3 loop spans 14 amino acids. The CDR3 loop reads CASSYGGQQETQYF. As DNA, the CDR3 is TGCGCCAGCAGCTACGGGGGACAGCAAGAGACCCAGTACTTC.

The chain recombines TRBV10-3 with TRBJ2-2; TRBD1 agrees at 9 bases. CDR3 length: 15 amino acids. J gave up 6 bases and V 6 bases, and 8 bases lay outside the gene matches. Germline CDR1 ENHRY, CDR2 SYGVKD. In DNA, the CDR3 is TGTGCCATCAGAACTACAGGGGGCCGGGCCGGGGAGCTGTTTTTT. It specifies CAIRTTGGRAGELFF.

This clone was observed a single time. This chain connects TRBV5-1 to TRBJ1-1; D is possibly TRBD1 (6 bases). V was pared by 0 bases and J by 9 bases, with 6 bases between. This CDR3 is 11 amino acids long. Germline V gene data show CDR1 as SGHRS and CDR2 as YFSETQ. The CDR3 DNA is TGCGCCAGCAGCTTGGGGGGGCAAGCTTTCTTT. Its translation: CASSLGGQAFF.

The V call is TRBV9, the J call TRBJ1-3; D gene ambiguous. Germline loops: CDR1 SGDLS, CDR2 YYNGEE. V gave up 0 bases and J gave up 0 bases, with 13 bases separating them. This CDR3 contains 17 residues. CDR3 loop: CASSVGGGRDSGNTIYF. CDR3 sequence (DNA): TGTGCCAGCAGCGTAGGGGGAGGTAGGGACTCTGGAAACACCATATATTTT.

The chain links TRBV7-9 to TRBJ1-1; the D is unclear. Germline-derived CDR1 and CDR2 are SEHNR and FQNEAQ (reference sequence). CDR3 size: 14 residues. The V and J ends lost 2 bases and 2 bases respectively, with 9 bases between them. In DNA, the CDR3 is TGTGCCAGCAGCTTACATCAGGCCAACACTGAAGCTTTCTTT. Residues: CASSLHQANTEAFF.

The V gene is TRBV18, the J gene TRBJ2-1; the D gene is possibly TRBD2 (6 bases). V lost 11 bases and J lost 9, with 20 bases in between. The CDR3 runs 13 residues. Germline V gives CDR1 KGHSH, CDR2 LQKENI. CDR3 residues: CASGPSSESEQFF. The DNA of the CDR3 is TGTGCCTCCGGGCCCTCTAGCGAAAGTGAGCAGTTCTTC.

The chain joins TRBV9 to TRBJ1-3; the D gene is possibly TRBD1 (5 bases). From germline, CDR1 is SGDLS and CDR2 YYNGEE. Trimming cost V 10 bases and J 2 bases, with 13 bases left between them. This CDR3 comprises 13 residues. This CDR3 is CAAGRAPGNTIYF. The CDR3 DNA follows: TGTGCCGCAGGGAGGGCCCCTGGAAACACCATATATTTT.

This clone was recorded only once. The chain joins TRBV28 to TRBJ2-3, with D perhaps matching TRBD1 (7 bases). Germline lookup yields CDR1 MDHEN and CDR2 SYDVKM. V was trimmed by 5 bases and J by 3 bases, leaving 12 bases between them. The CDR3 loop spans 14 amino acids. The CDR3, as DNA: TGTGCCAGCAGTCAGGGGGGAAGTACAGATACGCAGTATTTT. This gives the protein CASSQGGSTDTQYF.

In its sample, this clone was seen a few times. The chain carries TRBV7-8 and TRBJ2-3, with 11 bases matching TRBD2. This CDR3 region has 16 residues. The trim removed 5 bases at V and 0 bases at J, leaving 4 bases unmatched. The germline V gene has CDR1 SGHVS and CDR2 FQNEAQ. The CDR3 here is CASSALAGGSTDTQYF. In DNA, the CDR3 is TGTGCCAGCAGCGCCCTAGCGGGGGGTAGCACAGATACGCAGTATTTT.

The V call is TRBV21-1, the J call TRBJ2-5; the table's D gene call, TRBD2, was not cross checked with the DNA. TRBV21-1 is noted as a pseudogene. The CDR3 loop spans 14 amino acids. The CDR3 region is CASSSGGLGETQYF. The CDR3 bases are TGTGCCAGCAGTAGCGGGGGATTGGGGGAGACCCAGTACTTC.

The chain joins TRBV5-4 to TRBJ2-3; the D is unclear. Trimming left V 4 bases short and J 1 base short, with 7 bases between. Germline V CDR1 and CDR2: SGHNT, YYREEE (reference sequence). This CDR3 comprises 13 residues. The CDR3 spells CASSPVRTDTQYF. The CDR3 nucleotides are TGTGCCAGCAGCCCGGTTCGCACAGATACGCAGTATTTT.

V usage is TRBV18 and J usage is TRBJ1-5, with TRBD1 identical over 7 bases. Trimming at V came to 6 bases and at J to 4 bases, leaving 9 bases not matched to a gene. Germline V gives CDR1 KGHSH, CDR2 LQKENI. CDR3 length equals 15 residues. The CDR3 region is CASSPKGTDNQPQHF. The CDR3 DNA is TGTGCCAGCTCGCCGAAGGGGACAGATAATCAGCCCCAGCATTTT.

In its sample, this clone was seen a few times. The chain couples TRBV18 to TRBJ1-1; D is ambiguous. V lost 3 bases, J lost 5 bases, and 7 bases lay in between. Germline lookup yields CDR1 KGHSH and CDR2 LQKENI. The CDR3 extends over 12 amino acids. This CDR3 reads CASSPGKTEAFF. The DNA for the CDR3 is TGTGCCAGCTCACCGGGCAAGACTGAAGCTTTCTTT. Using reference TRBV18 and TRBJ1-1 for the parts outside the CDR3, the full variable domain is NAGVMQNPRHLVRRRGQEARLRCSPMKGHSHVYWYRQLPEEGLKFMVYLQKENIIDESGMPKERFSAEFPKEGPSILRIQQVVRGDSAAYFCASSPGKTEAFFGQGTRLTVV.